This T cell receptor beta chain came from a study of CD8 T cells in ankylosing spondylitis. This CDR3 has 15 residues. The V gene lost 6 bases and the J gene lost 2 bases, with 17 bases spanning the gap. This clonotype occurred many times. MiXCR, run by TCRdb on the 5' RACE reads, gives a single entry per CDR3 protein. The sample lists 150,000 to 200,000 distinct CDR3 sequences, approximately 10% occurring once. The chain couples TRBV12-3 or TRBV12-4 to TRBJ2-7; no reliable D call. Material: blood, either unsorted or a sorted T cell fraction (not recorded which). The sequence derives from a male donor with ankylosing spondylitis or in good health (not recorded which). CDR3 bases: TGTGCCAGCAGAAGAGGCCCACCTTCCACCTACGAGCAGTACTTC. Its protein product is CASRRGPPSTYEQYF.